A selection of T cell receptor beta chains follows, all from one sample in a study of long-term antiretroviral therapy in people with HIV. The data were produced by immunoSEQ multiplex PCR, yet TCRdb's version contains in-frame clones alone and is incomplete. This sample carries 24,000 or so clones, around 85% of them seen once, and the ten largest clones take 8% to 9.5%. The sequenced sample was unsorted PBMCs, obtained 2.3 years after starting antiretroviral therapy. Receptors were obtained from a man aged 35 to 55 with HIV. Each CDR3 is given without its conserved first and last residue. The listing skips clone size in some rows; elsewhere it reads once, few, many or a size class.

clone_size: few; v_call: TRBV6-1; cdr3_aa: ASSARQSHGSPLH
clone_size: NA; v_call: TRBV9; cdr3_aa: ASSVGTGPYGYT
clone_size: once; v_call: TRBV30; cdr3_aa: AWSVITSGANVLT
clone_size: NA; v_call: TRBV6-5; cdr3_aa: ASGSSGYTDTQY
clone_size: NA; v_call: TRBV30; cdr3_aa: AWSPRQGPQYEQY
clone_size: few; v_call: TRBV2; cdr3_aa: ASSEEAIAYEQY
clone_size: NA; v_call: TRBV15; cdr3_aa: ATSTMGQPQH
clone_size: NA; v_call: TRBV9; cdr3_aa: ASSGGANEQF
clone_size: NA; v_call: TRBV7-9; cdr3_aa: ASSLVGLAGTDTQY
clone_size: once; v_call: TRBV7-6; cdr3_aa: ASSPGTGGGYGYT
clone_size: NA; v_call: TRBV11-2; cdr3_aa: ASSKGTYGYT
clone_size: NA; v_call: TRBV19; cdr3_aa: ASSTPGTVNTEAF
clone_size: NA; v_call: TRBV5-1; cdr3_aa: ASSLRSANEKLF
clone_size: NA; v_call: TRBV9; cdr3_aa: ASSSRSSSRSGTGTYNEQF
clone_size: NA; v_call: TRBV19; cdr3_aa: STRPSGTNTDTQY
clone_size: NA; v_call: TRBV9; cdr3_aa: ASSVGEIGGYT
clone_size: NA; v_call: TRBV6-4; cdr3_aa: ASSDSGQGERNQPQH
clone_size: NA; v_call: TRBV5-1; cdr3_aa: ASLRPHRAESNQPQH
clone_size: NA; v_call: TRBV20-1; cdr3_aa: SARKQETQY
clone_size: NA; v_call: TRBV15; cdr3_aa: ATSASDGELF
clone_size: few; v_call: TRBV4-1; cdr3_aa: ASSQELGTQY
clone_size: NA; v_call: TRBV6-6; cdr3_aa: ASSRRISYNEQF
clone_size: NA; v_call: TRBV6-1; cdr3_aa: ASSDPGLAGDNEQF
clone_size: NA; v_call: TRBV13; cdr3_aa: ASSQHTEAF
clone_size: NA; v_call: TRBV7-9; cdr3_aa: ASSLIPVDYGYT
clone_size: NA; v_call: TRBV19; cdr3_aa: ASSIRGPSTDTQY
clone_size: NA; v_call: TRBV6-5; cdr3_aa: ASSYGGELYGYT
clone_size: NA; v_call: TRBV30; cdr3_aa: AWSGGHQETQY
clone_size: NA; v_call: TRBV30; cdr3_aa: AWSGKQAYEQY
clone_size: NA; v_call: TRBV27; cdr3_aa: ASSFAIGREMVSNQPQH
clone_size: NA; v_call: TRBV10-3; cdr3_aa: AISESPVVVYNEQF
clone_size: NA; v_call: TRBV20-1; cdr3_aa: SAVGGLGYT
clone_size: NA; v_call: TRBV27; cdr3_aa: ASSPWGDNYQPQH